This record covers a single T cell receptor beta chain. The data were taken from a study of cytomegalovirus exposure and HLA in healthy donors. Germline V gives CDR1 SNHLY, CDR2 FYNNEI. The V segment lost 6 bases and the J segment 5 bases; nucleotides outside the gene matches: 7. The CDR3 is 14 amino acids. The PCR had 60 Vbeta and 13 Jbeta primers. How the authors handled the data: A later analysis counted approximately 80 million unique TCR beta chains, some 10 million shared. Sequencing used immunoSEQ multiplex PCR; TCRdb keeps in-frame clones, though not all of them. The DNA was the basis for D and trimming; V, J and clone size are from that table. The sample holds about 130,000 clones, roughly 80% seen once. The donors were healthy bone marrow donors.

The V and J genes are TRBV2 and TRBJ1-5, with 7 bases that match TRBD1. The sequenced material came from PBMCs. The TCR comes from a man aged 18 to 30 in good health and CMV-seropositive. CDR3 in amino acids: CASRAQGVYQPQHF. In DNA form, the CDR3 reads TGTGCCAGCAGGGCTCAGGGGGTCTATCAGCCCCAGCATTTT.